This entry lists 32 T cell receptor beta chains sequenced from one sample in a study of regulatory T cells in long-lasting Graves disease. Time point in this sample: newly diagnosed GD, antithyroid drugs for less than 3 months. Making the TCR library involved RNA that had been extracted from PBMCs. CDR3-region Arm-PCR and iRepertoire HTBI primers produced the TCR beta libraries. TCRdb reprocessed the multiplex PCR reads via MiXCR and lists one record per CDR3 protein. The table shows 400,000 to 450,000 distinct CDR3 sequences, with 14% to 15% occurring only once. The sample was also linked to a second study, of T cells in Graves' hyperthyroidism and ophthalmopathy.

This sample comprised peripheral blood mononuclear cells (PBMCs), obtained at new diagnosis, from a patient treated with antithyroid drugs. The source is a woman in her thirties with Graves disease.

This clonotype appeared many times. The V gene is TRBV11-3, the J gene TRBJ2-1; TRBD1 matches 10 bases. The CDR3 runs 14 residues. The germline V gene encodes CDR1 SGHNT and CDR2 YENEEA. V lost 9 bases, J lost 6 bases, and 8 bases stayed unmatched. The CDR3 loop reads CASTGTGASNEQFF. Here the CDR3 DNA reads TGTGCCAGTACCGGGACAGGGGCGAGCAATGAGCAGTTCTTC.

This chain links TRBV7-9 with TRBJ1-3, with D possibly TRBD1 on 6 matching bases. Looked up from germline, CDR1 is SEHNR and CDR2 is FQNEAQ (reference sequence). V was pared by 7 bases and J by 3 bases, with 16 bases between. This CDR3 contains 15 residues. CDR3 sequence: CASNPDRSFGNTIYF. DNA for the CDR3: TGTGCCAGCAACCCGGACAGATCCTTTGGAAACACCATATATTTT.

This clonotype was observed a few times. This chain connects TRBV29-1 to TRBJ2-5; 10 nucleotides align to TRBD1. The CDR3 spans 15 residues. V dropped 1 base and J dropped 7; count of bases not matched to a gene: 9. Looked up from germline, CDR1 is SQVTM and CDR2 is ANQGSEA. DNA of the CDR3: TGCAGCGTTGAAGTTGACGACAGGGGGCTTGTGACCCAGTACTTC. Translating gives CSVEVDDRGLVTQYF.

In this sample, this clonotype turned up many times. This chain connects TRBV5-1 to TRBJ1-1; D possibly corresponds to TRBD1 (6 bases). The germline gives CDR1 SGHRS, CDR2 YFSETQ. V lost 0 bases and J lost 4, with 13 bases in between. The CDR3 has 15 residues. CDR3 sequence: CASSLGHRVSTEAFF. The CDR3, as DNA: TGCGCCAGCAGCTTGGGTCACAGGGTCAGCACTGAAGCTTTCTTT.

The chain joins TRBV19 to TRBJ2-1, with D possibly being TRBD2 (6 bases). The CDR3 covers 14 residues. Germline-derived CDR1 and CDR2 are LNHDA and SQIVND (reference sequence). V shed 8 bases and J shed 5 bases, with 16 bases lying between them. CDR3 nucleotides: TGTGCCAGTCGGCCGAGTAGCGGAAACAATGAGCAGTTCTTC. This gives the protein CASRPSSGNNEQFF. The full variable domain, in which reference TRBV19 and TRBJ2-1 provide the parts outside the CDR3, is DGGITQSPKYLFRKEGQNVTLSCEQNLNHDAMYWYRQDPGQGLRLIYYSQIVNDFQKGDIAEGYSVSREKKESFPLTVTSAQKNPTAFYLCASRPSSGNNEQFFGPGTRLTVL.

The gene calls are TRBV4-2 and TRBJ2-3; D is undetermined. Trimming took 3 bases from V and 4 from J, leaving 11 bases between them. CDR1 is LGHNA and CDR2 is YNFKEQ in the germline V gene. This CDR3 is built from 14 residues. CDR3 DNA: TGTGCCAGCAGCCAGGATATCGCCTCAGATACGCAGTATTTT. This codes for CASSQDIASDTQYF.

This chain joins TRBV19 and TRBJ2-1, with TRBD2 identical over 7 bases. The CDR3 consists of 20 residues. Germline V gene data show CDR1 as LNHDA and CDR2 as SQIVND (reference sequence). Trimming took 1 base from V and 0 from J; bases not matched to a gene: 15. CDR3 nucleotide sequence: TGTGCCAGTAGTATAGGGGGGGGGTGGATTGAGGAAGGCTCCTACAATGAGCAGTTCTTC. The encoded protein is CASSIGGGWIEEGSYNEQFF.

The V gene is TRBV10-3, the J gene TRBJ1-1, with D maybe TRBD1 (5 bases). This CDR3 contains 13 residues. V lost 0 bases and J 5 bases, leaving 7 bases between the germline ends. Germline assignment: CDR1 ENHRY and CDR2 SYGVKD. CDR3 sequence: CAISESGVTEAFF. CDR3 coding DNA: TGTGCCATCAGTGAGTCAGGGGTAACTGAAGCTTTCTTT.

This clonotype occurred many times. The rearrangement joins TRBV30 to TRBJ1-2, with TRBD1 identical over 7 bases. Germline V lookup: CDR1 GTSNPN, CDR2 SVGIG (reference sequence). This CDR3 is built from 17 residues. V was clipped by 8 bases and J by 4 bases; unmatched bases: 22. The CDR3 nucleotides read TGTGCCCTAAAGGCCAGGGAAAACGACAGGGTTCGCTATGGCTACACCTTC. Its translation is CALKARENDRVRYGYTF.

This clonotype was picked up a small number of times. The chain couples TRBV7-9 to TRBJ1-1; a weak D match, TRBD1 (5 bases). CDR1 and CDR2 (germline): SEHNR, FQNEAQ (reference sequence). This CDR3 is built from 13 residues. V gave up 3 bases and J gave up 4 bases, with 9 bases separating them. The CDR3 loop is CASSFAQGTEAFF. The CDR3 DNA reads TGTGCCAGCAGCTTCGCTCAGGGCACTGAAGCTTTCTTT.

This clonotype was observed many times. V usage is TRBV10-2 and J usage is TRBJ2-2; TRBD2 matches 14 bases. The ends lost 5 bases at V and 4 bases at J; junction bases unmatched: 6. Looked up from germline, CDR1 is WSHSY and CDR2 is SAAADI. The CDR3 has 17 residues. CDR3 sequence reads: CASSPTSGRGGTGELFF. DNA for the CDR3: TGCGCCAGCAGTCCGACTAGCGGGAGGGGTGGCACCGGGGAGCTGTTTTTT.

This clonotype has more than one count but fewer than ten. The chain joins TRBV7-9 to TRBJ1-2; no definite D call. Trimming shortened V by 1 base and J by 4 bases, and 13 bases separated the two germline ends. The CDR3 totals 15 residues. Germline-derived CDR1 and CDR2 are SEHNR and FQNEAQ (reference sequence). Here the CDR3 DNA reads TGTGCCAGCAGCTTAGATCTGGAGGTGGGCTATGGCTACACCTTC. This sequence encodes CASSLDLEVGYGYTF.

This clonotype was recorded at least ten times. The genes are TRBV27 and TRBJ1-6; possible D gene TRBD1, 5 bases. V lost 4 bases, J lost 7 bases, and 14 bases lay in between. Germline loops: CDR1 MNHEY, CDR2 SMNVEV (reference sequence). This CDR3 comprises 15 residues. The CDR3 DNA reads as TGTGCCAGCAGTTCCCAGGGAGGGGTAAATTCACCCCTCCACTTT. Translated: CASSSQGGVNSPLHF.

This clonotype was observed many times. This chain links TRBV27 with TRBJ2-7; TRBD1 matches at 7 bases. Germline CDR1 and CDR2: MNHEY and SMNVEV (reference sequence). V was clipped by 2 bases and J by 2 bases; unmatched bases: 9. The length of the CDR3 is 16 residues. CDR3 DNA sequence: TGTGCCAGCAGTTTAGGAGCCGGTCAGGGGGCCTACGAGCAGTACTTC. It specifies CASSLGAGQGAYEQYF.

CDR3 in amino acids: CSVPGTGVEVEKLFF. CDR3 sequence (DNA): TGCAGCGTCCCCGGGACAGGGGTCGAAGTTGAAAAACTGTTTTTT. The chain links TRBV29-1 to TRBJ1-4; 10 bases are a match to TRBD1. The CDR3 has 15 residues. Germline lookup yields CDR1 SQVTM and CDR2 ANQGSEA. With 6 bases clipped from V and 7 bases from J, the junction kept 11 bases outside the gene matches.

This clonotype was seen a few times. The V gene is TRBV29-1, the J gene TRBJ1-1, with no clear D. The CDR3 loop spans 10 amino acids. Trimming pared 6 bases from V and 6 bases from J, leaving 8 bases between. CDR1 is SQVTM, CDR2 ANQGSEA, per germline. Here the CDR3 reads CSVMEPEAFF. The CDR3 DNA sequence: TGCAGCGTGATGGAGCCTGAAGCTTTCTTT.

This clonotype was detected ten times or more. The chain is built from TRBV7-9 and TRBJ1-1; 7 bases line up with TRBD1. There are 13 residues in the CDR3. Germline CDR1 SEHNR, CDR2 FQNEAQ (reference sequence). The trim removed 5 bases at V and 5 bases at J, leaving 5 bases unmatched. CDR3 sequence: CASSPQGLTEAFF. In DNA, the CDR3 is TGTGCCAGCAGCCCACAGGGGCTTACTGAAGCTTTCTTT.

This clonotype has ten or more counts. V is TRBV11-3 and J is TRBJ2-4, with TRBD2 matching 7 bases. V was clipped by 0 bases and J by 0 bases; unmatched bases: 14. CDR3 size: 20 residues. From germline, CDR1 is SGHNT and CDR2 YENEEA. CDR3 in amino acids: CASSLDYWQPAGVAKNIQYF. CDR3 DNA sequence: TGTGCCAGCAGCTTAGATTATTGGCAGCCCGCGGGGGTAGCCAAAAACATTCAGTACTTC.

This clonotype was detected ten times or more. The CDR3 sequence is CASSLEGGDLETQYF. Here the CDR3 DNA reads TGTGCCAGCAGCTTAGAAGGTGGGGATTTGGAGACCCAGTACTTC. The gene calls are TRBV11-2 and TRBJ2-5; no clear D gene. From germline, CDR1 is SGHAT and CDR2 FQNNGV. The length of the CDR3 is 15 residues. Trimming stripped 0 bases from V and 5 bases from J, with 13 bases between.

This clonotype showed up many times. This chain uses TRBV12-3 or TRBV12-4 with TRBJ1-5; no clear D. The CDR3 sequence is 14 residues long. Trimming stripped 6 bases from V and 0 bases from J, with 9 bases between. In DNA, the CDR3 is TGTGCCAGCAGGCCAGACTATAGCAATCAGCCCCAGCATTTT. Its translation: CASRPDYSNQPQHF.

This clonotype was observed a handful of times. J is TRBJ2-2 and V is TRBV10-3, with 8 bases lining up with TRBD1. The CDR3 totals 13 residues. J gave up 7 bases and V 11 bases, and 9 bases lay outside the gene matches. The germline gives CDR1 ENHRY, CDR2 SYGVKD. The DNA of the CDR3 is TGTGCCGCCGCAGGGGGCTTGGACGGGGAGCTGTTTTTT. This gives the protein CAAAGGLDGELFF.

This chain connects TRBV25-1 to TRBJ1-6, with 10 bases matching TRBD1. V trimming: 5 bases; J trimming: 10 bases; junction bases outside the gene matches: 20. The CDR3 covers 19 residues. In germline, CDR1 is MGHDK, CDR2 SYGVNS. The CDR3 is CASSPLARRGTGDESPLHF. DNA of the CDR3: TGTGCCAGCAGTCCTCTCGCCCGCCGCGGGACAGGGGACGAATCACCCCTCCACTTT.

This clonotype was counted at least ten times. The CDR3 bases are TGTGCCAGCAGTGAAGCGGCACAGAACTCCTACGAGCAGTACTTC. This translates into CASSEAAQNSYEQYF. The V and J genes are TRBV2 and TRBJ2-7; D remains ambiguous. The ends were cut back, 0 bases at V and 0 bases at J, with 9 bases in the middle. Germline V CDR1 and CDR2: SNHLY, FYNNEI. The CDR3 length is 15 residues.

J is TRBJ2-5 and V is TRBV5-1; the D is unclear. The V end was cut by 0 bases, the J end by 4 bases, with 10 bases between. The CDR3 is made up of 14 amino acids. CDR1 and CDR2 (germline): SGHRS, YFSETQ. CDR3 sequence: CASSLGGWGETQYF. The CDR3 bases are TGCGCCAGCAGCTTGGGGGGATGGGGAGAGACCCAGTACTTC.

This clonotype was recorded at least ten times. One end of the junction varies from germline; a read error may be responsible. The chain recombines TRBV5-1 with TRBJ1-1; a possible D gene is TRBD1 (5 bases). CDR3 length: 15 amino acids. CDR1 and CDR2 (germline): SGHRS, YFSETQ. This chain's CDR3 is CASSLSRGGNTEAFF. The CDR3 DNA follows: TGTGCCAGCAGCCTCAGTAGGGGAGGGAACACTGAAGCTTTCTTT.

Worth noting for this clonotype: A read error may account for a junction end that differs from germline. The V call is TRBV5-5, the J call TRBJ2-5; tentatively, D is TRBD2 (7 bases). The end of the DNA fits TRBJ2-4 better, so the J call may be wrong. The CDR3 spans 14 residues. Germline loops: CDR1 SGHKS, CDR2 YYEKEE (reference sequence). CDR3 protein: CAGSLGAGANIQYF. DNA for the CDR3: TGTGCCGGCAGCTTGGGGGCGGGGGCAAACATTCAGTACTTC.

The chain combines TRBV7-9 with TRBJ1-2, with unresolved D. CDR3 length: 12 amino acids. Germline V gene data show CDR1 as SEHNR and CDR2 as FQNEAQ (reference sequence). Between the trimmed V and J ends, which lost 6 bases and 1 base, there was a span of 6 bases. As DNA, the CDR3 is TGTGCCAGCAGGATAATTAACTATGGCTACACCTTC. This encodes CASRIINYGYTF. Filled out from reference TRBV7-9 and TRBJ1-2, the complete variable domain reads DTGVSQNPRHKITKRGQNVTFRCDPISEHNRLYWYRQTLGQGPEFLTYFQNEAQLEKSRLLSDRFSAERPKGSFSTLEIQRTEQGDSAMYLCASRIINYGYTFGSGTRLTVV.

This clonotype was found many times. This chain uses TRBV7-9 with TRBJ2-5; TRBD1 agrees at 8 bases. Germline V gives CDR1 SEHNR, CDR2 FQNEAQ (reference sequence). The CDR3 loop spans 15 amino acids. Germline trimming cut 3 bases from V and 5 bases from J; bases unmatched to any gene: 8. CDR3 loop: CASSLGDRNRETQYF. As DNA, the CDR3 is TGTGCCAGCAGCTTGGGGGACAGGAACCGGGAGACCCAGTACTTC.

The genes are TRBV9 and TRBJ2-1; the match to TRBD2 covers 15 bases. This CDR3 comprises 19 residues. Germline CDR1 reads SGDLS; CDR2 reads YYNGEE. J was trimmed by 5 bases and V by 6 bases; bases with no gene match: 15. The CDR3 DNA reads TGTGCCAGCACTCCATTAGGGACTAGCGGGAGGATTAACGACAATGAGCAGTTCTTC. This sequence encodes CASTPLGTSGRINDNEQFF.

This clonotype was seen at least ten times. The chain couples TRBV30 to TRBJ2-1; 7 bases fit TRBD1. The tail of the sequence fits TRBJ2-5 better, so the J call may be wrong. Germline assignment: CDR1 GTSNPN and CDR2 SVGIG (reference sequence). The CDR3 length is 15 residues. The DNA of the CDR3 is TGTGCCTGTAAAGGGTGGGACAGAGGCAATTTGACCCAGTACTTC. Encoded protein: CACKGWDRGNLTQYF.

This clonotype was seen at least ten times. V is TRBV7-6 and J is TRBJ1-3, with D uncertain. The CDR3 is made up of 13 amino acids. Deletions cut 6 bases from V and 0 bases from J, with 6 bases between. CDR1 is SGHVS, CDR2 FNYEAQ, per germline. CDR3 bases: TGTGCCAGCAGGGACGGCTCTGGAAACACCATATATTTT. Translating gives CASRDGSGNTIYF.

In this sample, this clonotype turned up a few times. The chain employs TRBV27 and TRBJ1-5, with D hard to call. V shed 4 bases and J shed 2 bases, with 12 bases lying between them. The germline CDR1 and CDR2 sequences are MNHEY and SMNVEV (reference sequence). CDR3 length: 15 residues. This CDR3 is CASSSRPGGNQPQHF. CDR3 nucleotides: TGTGCCAGCAGTTCAAGACCCGGGGGCAATCAGCCCCAGCATTTT.